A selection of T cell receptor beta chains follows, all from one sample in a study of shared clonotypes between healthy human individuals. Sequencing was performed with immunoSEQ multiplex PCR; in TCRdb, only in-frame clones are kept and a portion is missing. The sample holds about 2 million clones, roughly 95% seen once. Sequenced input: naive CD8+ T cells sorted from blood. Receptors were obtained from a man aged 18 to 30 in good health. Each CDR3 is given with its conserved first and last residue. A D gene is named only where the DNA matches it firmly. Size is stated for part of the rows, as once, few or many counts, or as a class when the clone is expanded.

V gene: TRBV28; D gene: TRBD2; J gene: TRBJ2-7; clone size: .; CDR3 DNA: TGTGCCAGCAGTCCTAGCGGGGCTACCTACGAGCAGTACTTC; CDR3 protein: CASSPSGATYEQYF
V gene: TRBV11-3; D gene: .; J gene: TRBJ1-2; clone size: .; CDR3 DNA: TGTGCCAGCAGCTTAGGGGGGTCCCCCTTAATCACCTTC; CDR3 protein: CASSLGGSPLITF
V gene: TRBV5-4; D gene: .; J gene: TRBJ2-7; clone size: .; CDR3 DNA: TGTGCCAGCAGTCCTTCGGGATCCTACGAGCAGTACTTC; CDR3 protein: CASSPSGSYEQYF
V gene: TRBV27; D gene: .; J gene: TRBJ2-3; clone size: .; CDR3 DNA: TGTGCCAGCAGTTTATCTGCTAGTGCTAGCACAGATACGCAGTATTTT; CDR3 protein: CASSLSASASTDTQYF
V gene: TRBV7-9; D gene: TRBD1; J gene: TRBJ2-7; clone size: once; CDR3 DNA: TGTGCCAGCAGCTCACAGGGGTACGAGCAGTACTTC; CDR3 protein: CASSSQGYEQYF
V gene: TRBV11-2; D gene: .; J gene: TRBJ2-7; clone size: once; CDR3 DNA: TGTGCCAGCAGCGAGGGAGGCGACGAGCAGTACTTC; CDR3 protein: CASSEGGDEQYF
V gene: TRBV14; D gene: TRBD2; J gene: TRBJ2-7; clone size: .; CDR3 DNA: TGTGCCAGCAGCCCAACCCGGGGACTAGCGACTAGCTCCTACGAGCAGTACTTC; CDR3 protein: CASSPTRGLATSSYEQYF
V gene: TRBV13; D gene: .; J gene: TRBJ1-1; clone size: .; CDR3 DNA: TGTGCCAGCAGCTCTGATGAAGCTTTCTTT; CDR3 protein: CASSSDEAFF
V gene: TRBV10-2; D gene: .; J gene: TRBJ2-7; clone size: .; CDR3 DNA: TGCGCCAGCCGACCCTCAGACTACGAGCAGTACTTC; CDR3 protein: CASRPSDYEQYF
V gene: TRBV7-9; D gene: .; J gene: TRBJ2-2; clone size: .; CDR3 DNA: TGTGCCAGCAGCCCCAGGACCGGCATCAGCACCGGGGAGCTGTTTTTT; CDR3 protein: CASSPRTGISTGELFF
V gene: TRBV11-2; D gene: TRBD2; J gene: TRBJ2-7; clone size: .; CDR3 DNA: TGTGCCAGCAGCTTACGGGGGGCCTACGAGCAGTACTTC; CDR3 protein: CASSLRGAYEQYF
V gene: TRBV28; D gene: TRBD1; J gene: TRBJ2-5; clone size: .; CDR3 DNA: TGTGCCAGCAGTTTAGGGACAGGGGGAGAGACCCAGTACTTC; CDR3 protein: CASSLGTGGETQYF
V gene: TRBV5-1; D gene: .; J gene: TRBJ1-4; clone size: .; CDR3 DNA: TGCGCCAGCAGCTTGAGTCAGGCCGGTGAAAAACTGTTTTTT; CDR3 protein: CASSLSQAGEKLFF
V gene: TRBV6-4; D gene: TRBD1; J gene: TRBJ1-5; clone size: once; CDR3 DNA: TGTGCCAGCAGTGACCCGGGACAGGGAGGGCAGCCCCAGCATTTT; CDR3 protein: CASSDPGQGGQPQHF
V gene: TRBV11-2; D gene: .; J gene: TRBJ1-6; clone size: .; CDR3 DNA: TGTGCCAGCAGCTTAGATGTCTCGCGAGCACCCCTCCACTTT; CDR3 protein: CASSLDVSRAPLHF
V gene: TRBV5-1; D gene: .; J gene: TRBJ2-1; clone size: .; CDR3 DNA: TGCGCCAGCAGCTTGGACCCGGGATTTACCTACAATGAGCAGTTCTTC; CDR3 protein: CASSLDPGFTYNEQFF
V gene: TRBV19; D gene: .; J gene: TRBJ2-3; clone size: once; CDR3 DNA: TGTGCCAGTACCTTAAGGGGGACCACAGATACGCAGTATTTT; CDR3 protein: CASTLRGTTDTQYF
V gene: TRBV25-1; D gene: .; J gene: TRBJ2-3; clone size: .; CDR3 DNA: TGTGCCAGCAGCATCGTGGGTGATACGCAGTATTTT; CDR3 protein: CASSIVGDTQYF
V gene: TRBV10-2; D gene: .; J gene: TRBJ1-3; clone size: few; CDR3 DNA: TGCGCCAGCAGTGAGGTAGGGGCTGGAAACACCATATATTTT; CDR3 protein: CASSEVGAGNTIYF
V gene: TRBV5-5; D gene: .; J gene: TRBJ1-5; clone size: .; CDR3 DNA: TGTGCCAGCAGCACAGACGGAGTCAATCAGCCCCAGCATTTT; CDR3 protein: CASSTDGVNQPQHF
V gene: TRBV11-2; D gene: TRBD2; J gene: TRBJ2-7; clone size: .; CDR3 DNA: TGTGCCAGCAGCTTAGACCTCCCAGAGCGGGGATTTGCCCCCGAGCAGTACTTC; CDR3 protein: CASSLDLPERGFAPEQYF
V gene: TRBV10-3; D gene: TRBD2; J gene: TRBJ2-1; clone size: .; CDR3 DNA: TGTGCCATCAGTGTGACCGGACAGGGATCTAGCGGGAGGGCCCATGAGCAGTTCTTC; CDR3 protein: CAISVTGQGSSGRAHEQFF
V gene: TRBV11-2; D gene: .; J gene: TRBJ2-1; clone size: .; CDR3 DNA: TGTGCCAGCAGCTTCGCCAGGTACGATGAGCAGTTCTTC; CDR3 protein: CASSFARYDEQFF
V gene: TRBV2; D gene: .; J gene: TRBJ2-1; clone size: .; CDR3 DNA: TGTGCCAGCAGTGGTCTTCGTAATGAGCAGTTCTTC; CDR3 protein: CASSGLRNEQFF
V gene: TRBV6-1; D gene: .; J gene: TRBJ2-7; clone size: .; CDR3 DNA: TGTGCCAGCAGTGAAGGTGGGGGCGCCTACGAGCAGTACTTC; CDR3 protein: CASSEGGGAYEQYF
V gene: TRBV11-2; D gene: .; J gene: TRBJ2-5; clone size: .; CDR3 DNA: TGTGCCAGCAGCTACACTAGAGAGTACCAAGAGACCCAGTACTTC; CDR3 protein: CASSYTREYQETQYF
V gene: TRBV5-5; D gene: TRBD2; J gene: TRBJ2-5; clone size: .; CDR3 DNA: TGTGCCAGCAGCTTGGCGGGAGGAGCCCCCTTGTACTTC; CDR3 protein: CASSLAGGAPLYF
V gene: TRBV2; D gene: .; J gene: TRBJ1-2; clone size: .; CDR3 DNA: TGTGCCAGCAAATCGAGAGTAGGAGATGGCTACACCTTC; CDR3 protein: CASKSRVGDGYTF